This T cell receptor beta chain was sequenced in a study of blood T cell repertoires in COVID-19. Study summary: Material from acute and convalescent COVID-19 was sourced from the United States, Italy and Spain. PBMCs, B-cell-depleted T cells, or T cells provided the cDNA or gDNA that made up the material.

The V gene end was trimmed by 6 bases and the J gene end by 2 bases; junction bases not matched to a gene: 6. The CDR3 is 14 residues long. CDR1 LNHDA and CDR2 SQIVND come from the germline V gene (reference sequence). Profiled with immunoSEQ multiplex PCR; TCRdb holds only in-frame clones, not every one. This sample has fewer than 350,000 clones, with 70% to 90% found just once. Those enrolled in Seattle joined during active infection and were followed longitudinally afterward. The chain joins TRBV19 to TRBJ2-7; the match to TRBD2 covers 8 bases. The sample was peripheral blood. This receptor was identified in a woman aged 30 to 39 with COVID-19, enrolled during active disease. The CDR3 sequence is CASSPAGVAYEQYF. The CDR3 coding sequence is TGTGCCAGTAGCCCAGCGGGGGTCGCCTACGAGCAGTACTTC.